Listed below are T cell receptor beta chains from one sample, sequenced in a study of technical replicates of blood from a handful of donors. Here immunoSEQ multiplex PCR was the method, and the copy in TCRdb shows in-frame clones only, minus some. The sample has 100,000 or so clones, under 96% seen once. The specimen sequenced was T cells isolated from PBMCs. The receptor set was obtained from a human donor in good health. Both conserved end residues are part of each CDR3. The D gene is left open where the match is weak. The size entry is marked missing in some rows and otherwise reads once, few, many or a size class.

d_call: NA; v_call: TRBV5-8; clone_size: NA; j_call: TRBJ1-1; cdr3_aa: CASSLDTLNTEAFF; cdr3_nt: TGTGCCAGCAGCCTGGACACATTGAACACTGAAGCTTTCTTT
d_call: TRBD2; v_call: TRBV27; clone_size: once; j_call: TRBJ2-1; cdr3_aa: CASRSGTSGSNEQFF; cdr3_nt: TGTGCCAGCAGATCGGGGACTAGCGGGAGTAATGAGCAGTTCTTC
d_call: NA; v_call: TRBV11-2; clone_size: NA; j_call: TRBJ1-6; cdr3_aa: CASSLTALLNSPLHF; cdr3_nt: TGTGCCAGCAGCTTGACAGCCCTTCTTAATTCACCCCTCCACTTT
d_call: TRBD2; v_call: TRBV5-1; clone_size: NA; j_call: TRBJ2-7; cdr3_aa: CASSLNQRGYEQYF; cdr3_nt: TGCGCCAGCAGCTTGAACCAGCGGGGCTACGAGCAGTACTTC
d_call: TRBD2; v_call: TRBV10-3; clone_size: NA; j_call: TRBJ2-7; cdr3_aa: CAIEGTSSYEQYF; cdr3_nt: TGTGCCATCGAGGGGACTAGTTCCTACGAGCAGTACTTC
d_call: TRBD2; v_call: TRBV6-1; clone_size: NA; j_call: TRBJ2-7; cdr3_aa: CASSDTSGWLSEQYF; cdr3_nt: TGTGCCAGCAGTGATACTAGCGGGTGGTTAAGCGAGCAGTACTTC
d_call: TRBD2; v_call: TRBV19; clone_size: NA; j_call: TRBJ2-3; cdr3_aa: CASTNQKTSGSTDTQYF; cdr3_nt: TGTGCCAGTACCAATCAAAAGACTAGCGGGAGCACAGATACGCAGTATTTT
d_call: NA; v_call: TRBV30; clone_size: NA; j_call: TRBJ1-1; cdr3_aa: CAWKVGMNTEAFF; cdr3_nt: TGTGCCTGGAAAGTCGGTATGAACACTGAAGCTTTCTTT
d_call: NA; v_call: TRBV5-8; clone_size: NA; j_call: TRBJ2-5; cdr3_aa: CASSPRETQYF; cdr3_nt: TGTGCCAGCAGCCCGAGGGAGACCCAGTACTTC
d_call: TRBD1; v_call: TRBV30; clone_size: NA; j_call: TRBJ1-2; cdr3_aa: CAWSRGTADGYTF; cdr3_nt: TGTGCCTGGAGTCGCGGGACAGCAGATGGCTACACCTTC
d_call: TRBD1; v_call: TRBV15; clone_size: NA; j_call: TRBJ2-1; cdr3_aa: CATSKDRGRQNEQFF; cdr3_nt: TGTGCCACCAGCAAGGACAGGGGGCGGCAAAATGAGCAGTTCTTC
d_call: TRBD2; v_call: TRBV10-1; clone_size: NA; j_call: TRBJ2-3; cdr3_aa: CASGTSGATDTQYF; cdr3_nt: TGCGCCAGTGGGACTAGCGGAGCCACAGATACGCAGTATTTT
d_call: NA; v_call: TRBV19; clone_size: NA; j_call: TRBJ1-3; cdr3_aa: CASTRQSTPGNTIYF; cdr3_nt: TGTGCCAGTACTCGACAGTCCACGCCTGGAAACACCATATATTTT
d_call: NA; v_call: TRBV7-6; clone_size: NA; j_call: TRBJ1-1; cdr3_aa: CASSLAVGGSGNTEAFF; cdr3_nt: TGTGCCAGCAGCTTAGCCGTCGGAGGGAGTGGGAACACTGAAGCTTTCTTT
d_call: TRBD1; v_call: TRBV27; clone_size: NA; j_call: TRBJ1-3; cdr3_aa: CASSSPRDRAHLSGNTIYF; cdr3_nt: TGTGCCAGCAGTTCCCCCCGGGACAGGGCTCACCTCTCTGGAAACACCATATATTTT
d_call: NA; v_call: TRBV19; clone_size: NA; j_call: TRBJ2-7; cdr3_aa: CASSGQSDEQYF; cdr3_nt: TGTGCCAGTAGCGGTCAAAGCGACGAGCAGTACTTC
d_call: NA; v_call: TRBV9; clone_size: NA; j_call: TRBJ2-7; cdr3_aa: CASSLGGAPRYEQYF; cdr3_nt: TGTGCCAGCAGCCTTGGAGGGGCCCCCCGCTACGAGCAGTACTTC
d_call: TRBD1; v_call: TRBV28; clone_size: NA; j_call: TRBJ1-3; cdr3_aa: CASSRTGSFSGNTIYF; cdr3_nt: TGTGCCAGCAGTCGGACAGGGTCGTTCTCTGGAAACACCATATATTTT
d_call: TRBD1; v_call: TRBV2; clone_size: NA; j_call: TRBJ2-7; cdr3_aa: CASKGQTSYEQYF; cdr3_nt: TGTGCCAGCAAGGGACAGACCTCCTACGAGCAGTACTTC
d_call: TRBD2; v_call: TRBV4-1; clone_size: NA; j_call: TRBJ2-2; cdr3_aa: CASSLRPTGTSGMGDTGELFF; cdr3_nt: TGCGCCAGCAGCCTCCGCCCGACCGGGACTAGCGGGATGGGGGACACCGGGGAGCTGTTTTTT
d_call: NA; v_call: TRBV7-8; clone_size: NA; j_call: TRBJ1-3; cdr3_aa: CASSLAQFRVGTGNTIYF; cdr3_nt: TGTGCCAGCAGCCTAGCGCAGTTCAGGGTAGGAACTGGAAACACCATATATTTT
d_call: NA; v_call: TRBV4-2; clone_size: once; j_call: TRBJ2-5; cdr3_aa: CASSQDQGGTKTQYF; cdr3_nt: TGTGCCAGCAGCCAAGATCAAGGCGGGACGAAGACCCAGTACTTC
d_call: NA; v_call: TRBV5-8; clone_size: NA; j_call: TRBJ1-1; cdr3_aa: CASSPGRIMNTEAFF; cdr3_nt: TGTGCCAGCAGCCCAGGTCGGATCATGAACACTGAAGCTTTCTTT
d_call: TRBD1; v_call: TRBV6-1; clone_size: NA; j_call: TRBJ2-1; cdr3_aa: CASSAAGGYYNEQFF; cdr3_nt: TGTGCCAGCAGTGCTGCAGGGGGCTACTACAATGAGCAGTTCTTC
d_call: NA; v_call: TRBV12-5; clone_size: NA; j_call: TRBJ2-5; cdr3_aa: CASGSWTDQETQYF; cdr3_nt: TGTGCTAGTGGTTCCTGGACAGATCAAGAGACCCAGTACTTC
d_call: NA; v_call: TRBV7-8; clone_size: NA; j_call: TRBJ1-3; cdr3_aa: CASSSGQSSGNTIYF; cdr3_nt: TGTGCCAGCAGCTCCGGACAGTCCTCTGGAAACACCATATATTTT
d_call: TRBD1; v_call: TRBV5-4; clone_size: NA; j_call: TRBJ2-7; cdr3_aa: CASSPAGQGIDEQYF; cdr3_nt: TGTGCCAGCAGCCCTGCCGGACAGGGGATCGACGAGCAGTACTTC
d_call: TRBD1; v_call: TRBV19; clone_size: NA; j_call: TRBJ1-1; cdr3_aa: CASSTDRATEAFF; cdr3_nt: TGTGCCAGTAGTACAGACAGGGCCACTGAAGCTTTCTTT
d_call: NA; v_call: TRBV4-1; clone_size: NA; j_call: TRBJ2-5; cdr3_aa: CASSLQTRDIETQYF; cdr3_nt: TGCGCCAGCAGCCTCCAAACCCGGGACATAGAGACCCAGTACTTC
d_call: TRBD1; v_call: TRBV7-9; clone_size: NA; j_call: TRBJ1-2; cdr3_aa: CASSTDRGPYYGYTF; cdr3_nt: TGTGCCAGCAGCACGGACAGGGGGCCGTACTATGGCTACACCTTC
d_call: TRBD1; v_call: TRBV27; clone_size: NA; j_call: TRBJ2-3; cdr3_aa: CASRTFDRVVADTQYF; cdr3_nt: TGTGCCAGCAGGACCTTCGACAGGGTTGTAGCAGATACGCAGTATTTT
d_call: TRBD2; v_call: TRBV18; clone_size: NA; j_call: TRBJ2-7; cdr3_aa: CASSPKAPGTTGEQYF; cdr3_nt: TGTGCCAGCTCACCGAAGGCCCCGGGGACTACTGGGGAGCAGTACTTC
d_call: NA; v_call: TRBV28; clone_size: NA; j_call: TRBJ1-5; cdr3_aa: CASSLDRRPHQPQHF; cdr3_nt: TGTGCCAGCAGTCTAGATCGCCGGCCACATCAGCCCCAGCATTTT
d_call: TRBD1; v_call: TRBV18; clone_size: NA; j_call: TRBJ2-5; cdr3_aa: CASSYSKGAAGTQYF; cdr3_nt: TGTGCCAGCTCATATTCAAAGGGGGCCGCCGGGACCCAGTACTTC
d_call: NA; v_call: TRBV7-3; clone_size: NA; j_call: TRBJ2-7; cdr3_aa: CASSPTDSYEQYF; cdr3_nt: TGTGCCAGCAGCCCGACGGACAGCTACGAGCAGTACTTC
d_call: TRBD2; v_call: TRBV10-3; clone_size: NA; j_call: TRBJ2-3; cdr3_aa: CAISDYGGGADTQYF; cdr3_nt: TGTGCCATCAGTGATTATGGCGGGGGGGCAGATACGCAGTATTTT
d_call: NA; v_call: TRBV11-2; clone_size: NA; j_call: TRBJ2-7; cdr3_aa: CASSLDLSEQYF; cdr3_nt: TGTGCCAGCAGCTTAGATCTGAGCGAGCAGTACTTC
d_call: NA; v_call: TRBV28; clone_size: NA; j_call: TRBJ2-7; cdr3_aa: CASSLRYEQYF; cdr3_nt: TGTGCCAGCAGTTTACGGTACGAGCAGTACTTC
d_call: NA; v_call: TRBV5-1; clone_size: NA; j_call: TRBJ1-6; cdr3_aa: CASSFPVGGGSSPLHF; cdr3_nt: TGCGCCAGCAGCTTTCCCGTCGGGGGAGGGAGTTCACCCCTCCACTTT
d_call: TRBD2; v_call: TRBV9; clone_size: NA; j_call: TRBJ2-5; cdr3_aa: CASSPGLANQETQYF; cdr3_nt: TGTGCCAGCAGCCCGGGACTAGCGAACCAAGAGACCCAGTACTTC
d_call: NA; v_call: TRBV7-2; clone_size: once; j_call: TRBJ2-5; cdr3_aa: CASSLSWGGETQYF; cdr3_nt: TGTGCCAGCAGCTTATCTTGGGGCGGAGAGACCCAGTACTTC
d_call: NA; v_call: TRBV2; clone_size: NA; j_call: TRBJ1-4; cdr3_aa: CASTWGDNNEKLFF; cdr3_nt: TGTGCCAGCACATGGGGGGATAATAATGAAAAACTGTTTTTT
d_call: TRBD1; v_call: TRBV15; clone_size: NA; j_call: TRBJ2-7; cdr3_aa: CATSRDWTGAISYEQYF; cdr3_nt: TGTGCCACCAGCAGAGATTGGACAGGGGCGATCTCCTACGAGCAGTACTTC
d_call: NA; v_call: TRBV7-3; clone_size: once; j_call: TRBJ2-3; cdr3_aa: CASGLGGSTDTQYF; cdr3_nt: TGTGCCAGCGGTCTCGGAGGATCCACAGATACGCAGTATTTT